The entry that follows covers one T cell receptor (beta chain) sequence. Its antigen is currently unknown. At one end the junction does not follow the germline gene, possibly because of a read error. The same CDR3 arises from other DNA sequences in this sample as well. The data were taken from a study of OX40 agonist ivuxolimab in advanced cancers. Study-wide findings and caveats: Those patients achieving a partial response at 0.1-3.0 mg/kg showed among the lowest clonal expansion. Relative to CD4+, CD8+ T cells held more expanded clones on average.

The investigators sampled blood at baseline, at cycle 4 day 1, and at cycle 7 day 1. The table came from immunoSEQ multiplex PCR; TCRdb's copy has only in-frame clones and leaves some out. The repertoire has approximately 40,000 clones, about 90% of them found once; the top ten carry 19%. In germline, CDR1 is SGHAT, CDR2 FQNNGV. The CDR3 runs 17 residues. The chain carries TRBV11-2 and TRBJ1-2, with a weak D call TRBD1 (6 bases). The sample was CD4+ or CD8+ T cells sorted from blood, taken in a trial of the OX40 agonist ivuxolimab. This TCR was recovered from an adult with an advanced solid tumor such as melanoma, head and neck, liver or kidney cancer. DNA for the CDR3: TGCGCCAGCAGCCACACAATAGCCCGTGCAGGGGAGGATGGCTACACCTTC. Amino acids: CASSHTIARAGEDGYTF.